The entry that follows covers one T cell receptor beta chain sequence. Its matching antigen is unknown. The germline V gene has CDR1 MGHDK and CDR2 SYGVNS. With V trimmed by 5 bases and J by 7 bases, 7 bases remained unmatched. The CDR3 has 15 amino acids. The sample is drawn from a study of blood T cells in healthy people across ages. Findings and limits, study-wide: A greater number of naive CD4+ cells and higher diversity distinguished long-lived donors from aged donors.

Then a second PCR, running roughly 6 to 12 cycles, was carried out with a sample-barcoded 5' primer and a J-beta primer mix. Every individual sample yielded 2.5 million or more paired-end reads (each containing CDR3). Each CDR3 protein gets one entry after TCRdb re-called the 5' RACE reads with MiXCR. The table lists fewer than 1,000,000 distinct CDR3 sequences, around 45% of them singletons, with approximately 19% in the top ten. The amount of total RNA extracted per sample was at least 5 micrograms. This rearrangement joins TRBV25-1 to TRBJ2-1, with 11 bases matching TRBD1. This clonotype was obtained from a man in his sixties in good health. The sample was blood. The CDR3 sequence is CASSPRTGGLNEQFF. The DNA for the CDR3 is TGTGCCAGCAGTCCGAGGACAGGGGGCCTAAATGAGCAGTTCTTC.